A selection of T cell receptor beta chains follows, all from one sample in a study of OX40 agonist ivuxolimab in advanced cancers. The data were produced by immunoSEQ multiplex PCR, yet TCRdb's version contains in-frame clones alone and is incomplete. The sample yields about 76,000 clones, roughly 90% seen once. Sequencing used CD4+ or CD8+ T cells sorted from blood, obtained in a trial of the OX40 agonist ivuxolimab. The source is an adult with an advanced solid tumor such as melanoma, head and neck, liver or kidney cancer. Each CDR3 is given with its conserved first and last residue.

>TRBV6-1
CASSEAYRATNKNIQYF
>TRBV9
CASSVVSSGTGELFF
>TRBV18
CASSPGRERTGELFF
>TRBV28
CASSLSVPPYEQYF
>TRBV4-2
CASSPQKTSGPYEQYF
>TRBV9
CASSVGTQSNEQFF
>TRBV28
CALRAGGPDNEQFF
>TRBV7-2
CASSSRWGADQPQHF
>TRBV6-5
CASTLRVGVYGYTF
>TRBV11-2
CASSLGLAGNIQYF
>TRBV21-1
CASRPPGQGVNQPQHF
>TRBV7-3
CASSFSGDAEQFF
>TRBV19
CASSIGRREGPLLNTGELFF
>TRBV30
CAWSQRGGNTEAFF
>TRBV6-4
CASSDSGQGEAFF
>TRBV28
CASSLGQGHQPQHF
>TRBV7-9
CASSPLLGNTGELFF
>TRBV5-1
CASSLDGDSSPLHF
>TRBV19
CASSIGGQGANSQHF
>TRBV7-3
CASSLGVGELFF
>TRBV29-1
CSVEARKNTEAFF
>TRBV14
CASSPGGVEQYF
>TRBV7-8
CASSRTENTEAFF
>TRBV30
CAWSLERGMEQFF
>TRBV5-1
CASSFQIPSTDTQYF
>TRBV28
CVSSLWQGGNEKLFF
>TRBV4-1
CASSPGWMRVGDEQFF
>TRBV2
CASSEGGSNQETQYF
>TRBV28
CASILETGVGYEQFF
>TRBV9
CASSPRTGLAGGKNTGELFF
>TRBV7-8
CASSLDYPRTDTQYF
>TRBV6-1
CAGSERGRVPGEQYF
>TRBV9
CASSVRAGNPIQYF
>TRBV5-5
CASSPTTGRNTGELFF
>TRBV19
CASRRAGSSYNEQFF
>TRBV28
CASSPRGRLNTEAFF
>TRBV28
CASRFQGGAGNQPQHF
>TRBV19
CASRTARQGPNEKLFF
>TRBV7-2
CASSSDRAGYNEQFF
>TRBV13
CASSLESGVYGNTIYF
>TRBV18
CASSPPDRGYGYTF
>TRBV29-1
CSVVLGPSYEQYF
>TRBV7-9
CASSPSGLLQQFF
>TRBV6-1
CASSEVRSNEQFF
>TRBV4-1
CASSQAKDRAGNTIYF
>TRBV19
CASSIDLAPTGELFF
>TRBV2
CASSDNHSNQPQHF
>TRBV7-3
CASSPQVDTGELFF